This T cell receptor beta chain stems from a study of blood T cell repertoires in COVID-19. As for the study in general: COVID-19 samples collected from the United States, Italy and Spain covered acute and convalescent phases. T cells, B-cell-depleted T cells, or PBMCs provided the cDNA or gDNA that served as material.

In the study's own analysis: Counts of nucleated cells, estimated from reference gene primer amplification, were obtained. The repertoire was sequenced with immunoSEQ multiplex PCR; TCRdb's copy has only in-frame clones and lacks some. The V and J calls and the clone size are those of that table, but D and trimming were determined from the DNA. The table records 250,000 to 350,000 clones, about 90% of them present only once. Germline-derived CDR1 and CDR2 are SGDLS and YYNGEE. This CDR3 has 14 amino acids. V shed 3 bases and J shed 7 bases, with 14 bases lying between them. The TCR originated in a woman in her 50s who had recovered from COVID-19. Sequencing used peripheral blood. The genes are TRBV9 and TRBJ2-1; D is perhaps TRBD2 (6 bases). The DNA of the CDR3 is TGTGCCAGCAGCGCGCGGGACCCTCTGAATGAGCAGTTCTTC. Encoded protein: CASSARDPLNEQFF.